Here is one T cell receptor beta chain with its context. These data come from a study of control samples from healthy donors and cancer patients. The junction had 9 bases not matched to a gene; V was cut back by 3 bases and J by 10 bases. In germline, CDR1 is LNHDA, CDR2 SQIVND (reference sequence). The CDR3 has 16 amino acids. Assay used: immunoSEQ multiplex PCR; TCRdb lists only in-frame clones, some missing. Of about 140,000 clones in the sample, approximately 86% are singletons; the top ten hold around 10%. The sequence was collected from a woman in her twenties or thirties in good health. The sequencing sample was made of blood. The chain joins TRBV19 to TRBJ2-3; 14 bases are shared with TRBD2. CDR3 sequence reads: CASSMRGLAGAPAQYF. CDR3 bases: TGTGCCAGTAGTATGAGGGGACTAGCGGGAGCCCCGGCGCAGTATTTT.